The sequence of this T cell receptor beta chain was determined in a study of CD8 T cells in ankylosing spondylitis. General study findings and limits: Some of the motif variants had earlier been found in reactive arthritis patients' fluid and blood. Relatively rare in peripheral blood, disease-linked clones were also CD8+. Reports say disease-linked clones showed up significantly more in matched ankylosing spondylitis synovial fluid.

Quantitative 5'-RACE with molecular barcodes produced the TCR beta libraries. Each CDR3 protein gets one entry after TCRdb re-called the 5' RACE reads with MiXCR. This sample yields tens of thousands of distinct CDR3 sequences, of which approximately 10% are seen a single time; approximately 16% belongs to the top ten. Trimming pared 3 bases from V and 4 bases from J, leaving 15 bases between. CDR3 size: 15 residues. Germline-derived CDR1 and CDR2 are SGHTA and FQGNSA. This clonotype came up many times. Its antigen is not known. The TCR was taken from a male donor with ankylosing spondylitis or in good health (not recorded which). The rearrangement joins TRBV7-2 to TRBJ2-5; D may be TRBD2 (7 bases). Sequencing was done on a sample of blood, either unsorted or a sorted T cell fraction (not recorded which). The CDR3 coding sequence is TGTGCCAGCAGCTTCGCGGGGGCTTCAGGAGAGACCCAGTACTTC. This sequence encodes CASSFAGASGETQYF.